This TCR beta chain was sequenced during a study of T cell responses to AZD1222 COVID-19 vaccine. This clone was detected only once. No antigen is known for it. Sequenced by immunoSEQ multiplex PCR; TCRdb stores in-frame clones only, minus some. The data hold 150,000 to 200,000 clones, with 90% observed a single time. Looked up from germline, CDR1 is SGDLS and CDR2 is YYNGEE. V was clipped by 0 bases and J by 1 base, with 13 bases between them. CDR3 length: 16 residues. General study points: Spike regions recognized by vaccine-associated CD4 TCRs spanned the protein, led by 160-218 and 743-854. Clonal diversity was possibly underestimated, and the donors were mostly white British, with more females. Targets within unmutated variant regions were reportedly found for nearly half of spike-specific TCRs.

The gene calls are TRBV9 and TRBJ1-1; TRBD1 is a possible D gene (6 bases). The sequences come from peripheral blood, collected 28 days after the second AZD1222 dose. This TCR derives from an adult who received the AZD1222 COVID-19 vaccine. The CDR3 spells CASSVAPGQPNTEAFF. CDR3 in DNA: TGTGCCAGCAGCGTAGCTCCTGGACAGCCGAACACTGAAGCTTTCTTT.